This T cell receptor beta chain derives from a study of blood T cell repertoires in COVID-19. Across the study: Some COVID-19 samples were acute and others convalescent; all came from the United States, Italy and Spain. T cells, B-cell-depleted T cells, or PBMCs supplied cDNA or gDNA.

Original processing notes: Using reference gene primer amplification, nucleated cell counts were estimated. Profiling relied on immunoSEQ multiplex PCR, and the TCRdb table lists in-frame clones only, not all of them. That table is the source of V, J and clone size, and D and trimming were worked out from the DNA. The sample lists just over 250,000 clones, about nine tenths occurring once. Deletions cut 3 bases from V and 0 bases from J, with 12 bases between. There are 15 residues in the CDR3. CDR1 and CDR2 (germline): SGHTS, YDEGEE. This clonotype was sampled from a man aged 35-49 years who had recovered from COVID-19. The J gene is TRBJ1-1, the V gene TRBV5-8; D remains ambiguous. The sample comprised peripheral blood. The CDR3 region has the DNA TGTGCCAGCAGCTCTCATACTAACATGAACACTGAAGCTTTCTTT. Residues: CASSSHTNMNTEAFF. The whole variable domain, remainder taken from reference TRBV5-8 and TRBJ1-1, is EAGVTQSPTHLIKTRGQQATLRCSPISGHTSVYWYQQALGLGLQFLLWYDEGEERNRGNFPPRFSGRQFPNYSSELNVNALELEDSALYLCASSSHTNMNTEAFFGQGTRLTVV.